The clone carrying this T cell receptor (beta chain) was seen just once. The sample originates from a study of blood T cell repertoires in COVID-19. Background on the study: Sources were T cells, B-cell-depleted T cells, or PBMCs; the material itself was cDNA or gDNA.

This CDR3 has 17 amino acids. The junction had 8 bases not matched to a gene; V was cut back by 1 base and J by 2 bases. Germline assignment: CDR1 MNHEY and CDR2 SVGEGT. The assay was immunoSEQ multiplex PCR, and TCRdb's table has in-frame clones only and misses some. The table includes fewer than 300,000 clones, more than 65% detected once. The chain is built from TRBV6-2 or TRBV6-3 and TRBJ2-7, with 10 bases aligning to TRBD2. The TCR comes from a woman younger than 35 with acute or convalescent COVID-19. The sequenced material came from peripheral blood. CDR3 in amino acids: CASSYWLAGERTYEQYF. The DNA for the CDR3 is TGTGCCAGCAGTTACTGGCTAGCGGGAGAAAGGACCTACGAGCAGTACTTC.